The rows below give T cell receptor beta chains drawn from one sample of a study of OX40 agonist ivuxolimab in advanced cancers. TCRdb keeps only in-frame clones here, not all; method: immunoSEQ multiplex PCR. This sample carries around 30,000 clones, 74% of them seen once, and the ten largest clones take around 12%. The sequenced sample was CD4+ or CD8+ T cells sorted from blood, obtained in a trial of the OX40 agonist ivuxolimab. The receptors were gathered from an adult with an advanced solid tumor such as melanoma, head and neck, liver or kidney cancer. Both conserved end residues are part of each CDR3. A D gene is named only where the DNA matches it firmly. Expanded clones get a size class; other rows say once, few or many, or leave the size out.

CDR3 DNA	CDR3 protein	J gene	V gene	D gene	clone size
TGTGCCTGGAGTGTATCGACAGGACCACATGGCTACACCTTC	CAWSVSTGPHGYTF	TRBJ1-2	TRBV30	NA	few
TGCGCCAGCAGCAGATTTACCACAGGGGGCGCAGATGGCTACACCTTC	CASSRFTTGGADGYTF	TRBJ1-2	TRBV5-1	TRBD1	NA
TGTGCCAGCAGCTTATGGGCGGGGGCTGAGGGGCCCCAGCATTTT	CASSLWAGAEGPQHF	TRBJ1-5	TRBV7-9	NA	NA
TGTGCCAGCAGCTTGGACAGGGGGCCTGGCTACACCTTC	CASSLDRGPGYTF	TRBJ1-2	TRBV5-6	TRBD1	NA
TGTGCCCGAACTTATCCGGGACAGGGGGCCCACGAGCAGTACTTC	CARTYPGQGAHEQYF	TRBJ2-7	TRBV30	TRBD1	NA
TGTGCCAGCTCACAGGGGCTAGTAACTAATGCAAAACTGTTTTTT	CASSQGLVTNAKLFF	TRBJ1-4	TRBV18	NA	NA
TGTGCCTGGAGTGCCGGCGGCCTAGCCAAAAACATTCAGTACTTC	CAWSAGGLAKNIQYF	TRBJ2-4	TRBV30	NA	NA
TGTGCCAGCAGCCAGTTCGGACAAAAACTGTTTTTT	CASSQFGQKLFF	TRBJ1-4	TRBV7-2	NA	few
TGTGCCAGCAGCATCCGGGACAGAAAAGAGACCCAGTACTTC	CASSIRDRKETQYF	TRBJ2-5	TRBV9	TRBD1	NA
TGTGCCAGCAGCTTGCCCCCGGTCCGGGACCACGAGCAGTACTTC	CASSLPPVRDHEQYF	TRBJ2-7	TRBV5-4	NA	NA